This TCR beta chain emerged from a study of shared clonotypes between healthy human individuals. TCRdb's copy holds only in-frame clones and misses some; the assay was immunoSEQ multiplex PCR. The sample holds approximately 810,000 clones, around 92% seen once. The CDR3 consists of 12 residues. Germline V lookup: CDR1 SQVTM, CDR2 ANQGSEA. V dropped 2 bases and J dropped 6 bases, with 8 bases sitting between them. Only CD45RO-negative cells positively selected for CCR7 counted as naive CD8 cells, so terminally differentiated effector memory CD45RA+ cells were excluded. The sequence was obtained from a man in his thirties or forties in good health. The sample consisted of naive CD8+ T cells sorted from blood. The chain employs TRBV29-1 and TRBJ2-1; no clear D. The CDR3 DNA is TGCAGCGTTGAACGCGCTCCCAATGAGCAGTTCTTC. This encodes CSVERAPNEQFF.